The source of this TCR beta chain is a study of beta chain features in type 1 diabetes. On the study more broadly: In age, gender and cell yields, patients were similar to healthy donors.

Every isolated RNA sample was fully reverse transcribed, so sequencing captured expressed TCRB transcripts. Sequencing used immunoSEQ multiplex PCR; TCRdb keeps in-frame clones, though not all of them. The table records some 44,000 clones, around 50% of them present only once. The CDR3 is made up of 13 amino acids. From germline, CDR1 is SSHAT and CDR2 FNYEAQ (reference sequence). For this clone: Its antigen is unknown. One junction end does not reproduce the germline sequence, and a read error may be involved.

Findings of the study overall: Shorter templates might be favored by PCR, and equally so in patients and in controls. There were fewer insertions and more deletions at the VDJ junctions of type 1 diabetes patients.

This receptor was identified in a woman in her 30s in good health. Sequencing was performed on stem cell memory CD4+ T cells from blood. The V and J genes are TRBV7-7 and TRBJ1-1; D is ambiguous. CDR3 amino acids: CASSLTENTEAFF. CDR3 DNA sequence: TGTGCTAGCAGCTTAACAGAGAACACTGAAGCTTTCTTT.